The T cell receptor beta chain described here comes from a study of cytomegalovirus exposure and HLA in healthy donors. A multiplex PCR was run with 60 Vbeta primers and 13 Jbeta primers. The protocol was immunoSEQ multiplex PCR, while the TCRdb copy is restricted to in-frame clones and leaves out a portion. The sample lists some 200,000 clones, about 80% occurring once. CDR1 is MNHEY, CDR2 SMNVEV, per germline (reference sequence). The CDR3 runs to 18 residues. Germline trimming cut 1 base from V and 7 bases from J; bases unmatched to any gene: 13. The receptor was isolated from a woman in her thirties or forties in good health and CMV-seronegative. The chain recombines TRBV27 with TRBJ1-6; TRBD1 matches at 7 bases. The specimen sequenced was PBMCs. This CDR3 is CASSLYPDPTGYNSPLHF. In DNA form, the CDR3 reads TGTGCCAGCAGTTTATATCCCGACCCGACAGGGTACAATTCACCCCTCCACTTT.